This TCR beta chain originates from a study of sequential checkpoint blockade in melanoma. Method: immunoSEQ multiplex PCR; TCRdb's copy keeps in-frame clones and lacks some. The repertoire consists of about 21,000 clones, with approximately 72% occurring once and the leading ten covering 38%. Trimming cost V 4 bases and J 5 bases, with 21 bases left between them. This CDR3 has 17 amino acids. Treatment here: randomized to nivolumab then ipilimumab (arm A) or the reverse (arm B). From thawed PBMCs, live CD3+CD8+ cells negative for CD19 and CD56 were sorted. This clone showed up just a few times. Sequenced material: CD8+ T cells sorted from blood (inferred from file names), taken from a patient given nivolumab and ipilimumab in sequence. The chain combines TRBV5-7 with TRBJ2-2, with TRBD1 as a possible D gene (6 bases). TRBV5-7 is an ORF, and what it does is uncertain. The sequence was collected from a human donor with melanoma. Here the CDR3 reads CASSPGQLLGRTGELFF. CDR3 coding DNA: TGTGCCAGCAGCCCTGGACAGCTGCTGGGAAGGACCGGGGAGCTGTTTTTT.